These 30 T cell receptor beta chains share one sample of origin, sequenced in a study of T cells in severe cutaneous drug reactions. The donors had carbamazepine-induced Stevens-Johnson syndrome or toxic epidermal necrolysis. Bulk and single-cell libraries used iRepertoire multiplex PCR with TCR subtype-specific primers. No DNA is given; TCRdb re-called the multiplex PCR reads and lists each CDR3 protein once. Its table records tens of thousands of distinct CDR3 sequences. The sample was PBMCs. Source of these receptors: a human donor with toxic epidermal necrolysis, a severe cutaneous drug reaction.

V gene TRBV29-1 combines with J gene TRBJ2-7; TCRdb lists TRBD2, though no DNA is available to test this call. Germline CDR1 and CDR2: SQVTM and ANQGSEA. The CDR3 has 14 amino acids. The CDR3: CSVGLAGLYYEQYF.

The rearrangement uses TRBV7-9 and TRBJ1-6; TCRdb outputs TRBD1, but without DNA this stays unchecked. Germline V gene data show CDR1 as SEHNR and CDR2 as FQNEAQ (reference sequence). The CDR3 has 14 amino acids. The CDR3 reads CASSMDRGGSPLHF.

V gene TRBV19 combines with J gene TRBJ2-7; TCRdb returns TRBD1, unconfirmable since there is no DNA. The CDR3 sequence is 12 residues long. CDR1 LNHDA and CDR2 SQIVND come from the germline V gene (reference sequence). The CDR3 loop is CASSTGPYEQYF.

This rearrangement joins TRBV7-2 to TRBJ2-1; the D call from TCRdb, TRBD1, cannot be confirmed without DNA. This CDR3 has 13 residues. Germline lookup yields CDR1 SGHTA and CDR2 FQGNSA. The CDR3 reads CASRGQGYNEQFF.

This chain joins TRBV25-1 and TRBJ2-7. The CDR3 loop spans 13 amino acids. Germline V gives CDR1 MGHDK, CDR2 SYGVNS. The chain's CDR3 is CASSARFLYEQYF.

The gene calls are TRBV20-1 and TRBJ2-1. CDR1 is DFQATT, CDR2 SNEGSKA, per germline (reference sequence). This CDR3 contains 15 residues. The CDR3: CSARRSSLAWNEQFF.

The chain links TRBV28 to TRBJ2-1; TCRdb picks TRBD2, but there is no DNA to check that call. CDR3 length: 15 amino acids. The V gene's germline CDR1 is MDHEN and CDR2 SYDVKM. The CDR3 region is CASRPRGENYNEQFF.

The CDR3 region is CASSLNSAYGYTF. J is TRBJ1-2 and V is TRBV27. The germline CDR1 and CDR2 sequences are MNHEY and SMNVEV (reference sequence). This CDR3 has 13 residues.

CDR3 loop: CARNWGPNKETQYF. V and J are TRBV11-3 and TRBJ2-5; the D call of TRBD1 rests on TCRdb alone, since no DNA is present to check it. This CDR3 comprises 14 residues. The germline gives CDR1 SGHNT, CDR2 YENEEA.

The chain recombines TRBV24-1 with TRBJ2-5; the D gene TCRdb calls, TRBD1, cannot be checked with no DNA. This CDR3 has 17 residues. The germline V gene has CDR1 KGHDR and CDR2 SFDVKD. CDR3 in amino acids: CATSSSGTPRADETQYF.

The CDR3 spells CASSYIATNEKLFF. The chain carries TRBV28 and TRBJ1-4. CDR1 is MDHEN and CDR2 is SYDVKM in the germline V gene. This CDR3 has 14 amino acids. The full variable domain, with the rest looked up from reference TRBV28 and TRBJ1-4, is DVKVTQSSRYLVKRTGEKVFLECVQDMDHENMFWYRQDPGLGLRLIYFSYDVKMKEKGDIPEGYSVSREKKERFSLILESASTNQTSMYLCASSYIATNEKLFFGSGTQLSVL.

V is TRBV4-1 and J is TRBJ2-4. Looked up from germline, CDR1 is MGHRA and CDR2 is YSYEKL. The CDR3 covers 17 residues. The CDR3 spells CASSQDWKILAKNIQYF.

The chain joins TRBV27 to TRBJ2-5; the TRBD2 assignment by TCRdb is unverifiable without DNA. The germline V gene has CDR1 MNHEY and CDR2 SMNVEV (reference sequence). The CDR3 runs to 16 residues. The CDR3 is CASSLLAGVAGETQYF.

The chain couples TRBV5-1 to TRBJ1-1. The germline V gene has CDR1 SGHRS and CDR2 YFSETQ. The CDR3 spans 13 residues. CDR3 protein: CASSLTPNTEAFF. The full variable domain, in which reference TRBV5-1 and TRBJ1-1 provide the parts outside the CDR3, is KAGVTQTPRYLIKTRGQQVTLSCSPISGHRSVSWYQQTPGQGLQFLFEYFSETQRNKGNFPGRFSGRQFSNSRSEMNVSTLELGDSALYLCASSLTPNTEAFFGQGTRLTVV.

This chain connects TRBV5-1 to TRBJ2-1; without DNA, the TCRdb call of TRBD1 cannot be checked. The CDR3 has 12 residues. CDR1 SGHRS and CDR2 YFSETQ come from the germline V gene. The CDR3 spells CASSQDSNEQFF. The variable domain in full, with the rest retrieved from reference TRBV5-1 and TRBJ2-1, is KAGVTQTPRYLIKTRGQQVTLSCSPISGHRSVSWYQQTPGQGLQFLFEYFSETQRNKGNFPGRFSGRQFSNSRSEMNVSTLELGDSALYLCASSQDSNEQFFGPGTRLTVL.

The V gene is TRBV6-2 or TRBV6-3, the J gene TRBJ2-7; TCRdb names TRBD2, which stays unverified in the absence of DNA. Per germline, CDR1 MNHEY and CDR2 SVGEGT. CDR3 size: 13 residues. The CDR3: CASTSGSSYEQYF.

This chain uses TRBV25-1 with TRBJ2-3; the D call from TCRdb, TRBD2, cannot be confirmed without DNA. The CDR3 has 15 residues. Germline CDR1 reads MGHDK; CDR2 reads SYGVNS. The chain's CDR3 is CASSLGLARADTQYF.

The rearrangement links TRBV7-2 to TRBJ2-3; TCRdb proposes TRBD2, but this gene call is untestable without DNA. The V gene's germline CDR1 is SGHTA and CDR2 FQGNSA. CDR3 size: 15 residues. The CDR3 sequence is CASKSERNPTDTQYF.

The chain combines TRBV11-3 with TRBJ2-7. Germline values: CDR1 SGHNT, CDR2 YENEEA. The CDR3 runs 14 residues. CDR3 in amino acids: CASSYSGTAYEQYF.

The genes are TRBV7-8 and TRBJ2-7; the TRBD1 assignment by TCRdb is unverifiable without DNA. Germline V gene data show CDR1 as SGHVS and CDR2 as FQNEAQ. This CDR3 is 17 amino acids long. CDR3 sequence: CASSSGTRDRVGGEQYF.

V usage is TRBV5-1 and J usage is TRBJ2-7; TCRdb selects TRBD1, and the lack of DNA leaves this call unchecked. Germline lookup yields CDR1 SGHRS and CDR2 YFSETQ. CDR3 length: 16 residues. CDR3 amino acids: CASSLVWGTQKYEQYF.

The J gene is TRBJ2-3, the V gene TRBV7-2. Per the germline V gene, CDR1 is SGHTA and CDR2 is FQGNSA. The CDR3 length is 15 residues. This chain's CDR3 is CASSFPGASTDTQYF. The full variable domain, rest sourced from reference TRBV7-2 and TRBJ2-3, is GAGVSQSPSNKVTEKGKDVELRCDPISGHTALYWYRQSLGQGLEFLIYFQGNSAPDKSGLPSDRFSAERTGGSVSTLTIQRTQQEDSAVYLCASSFPGASTDTQYFGPGTRLTVL.

The chain joins TRBV7-2 to TRBJ2-5. The CDR3 sequence is 11 residues long. Germline lookup yields CDR1 SGHTA and CDR2 FQGNSA. The CDR3 region is CASSFGVTQYF.

This chain joins TRBV6-5 and TRBJ2-1. The CDR3 consists of 11 residues. CDR1 and CDR2 from the germline V gene are MNHEY and SVGAGI. CDR3 protein: CASNRGDEQFF.

J is TRBJ2-3 and V is TRBV4-2; TCRdb's assignment of TRBD2 cannot be checked, as there is no DNA. Germline-derived CDR1 and CDR2 are LGHNA and YNFKEQ. The CDR3 sequence is 15 residues long. The CDR3 sequence: CASSQEREAGDTQYF.

The rearrangement joins TRBV4-1 to TRBJ1-2. CDR3 size: 12 residues. CDR1 is MGHRA, CDR2 YSYEKL, per germline. The CDR3 sequence: CASSQGADGYTF.

The rearrangement uses TRBV28 and TRBJ2-7; TCRdb lists TRBD1, though no DNA is available to test this call. Germline CDR1 reads MDHEN; CDR2 reads SYDVKM. This CDR3 comprises 14 residues. The CDR3 sequence: CASSFGQGASEQYF.

The chain has TRBV28 and TRBJ2-5; the D gene TCRdb calls, TRBD2, cannot be checked with no DNA. This CDR3 is 19 amino acids long. CDR1 and CDR2 (germline): MDHEN, SYDVKM. This CDR3 reads CASSLNPGLAESVQETQYF.

V is TRBV3-1 and J is TRBJ1-5; without DNA, the TCRdb call of TRBD1 cannot be checked. Germline V gene sequence: CDR1 LGHDT, CDR2 YNNKEL (reference sequence). The CDR3 spans 15 residues. CDR3 amino acids: CASSSTGTANQPQHF.

The chain employs TRBV5-1 and TRBJ1-1; TCRdb picks TRBD1, but there is no DNA to check that call. The CDR3 has 14 residues. Germline CDR1 and CDR2: SGHRS and YFSETQ. This CDR3 is CASSLAQGDGEAFF.